A selection of T cell receptor beta chains follows, all from one sample in a study of vaccination and CD4 T cells after COVID-19. TCRdb re-called the PCR reads with MiXCR, one entry per CDR3 protein. Of roughly 13,000 distinct CDR3 sequences listed, 30% to 35% are singletons. Antigens of these TCRs are unknown. Sequencing was performed on CD4+ T cells from blood, cultured in vitro, taken after SARS-CoV-2 vaccination. Receptors were obtained from a human donor who had recovered from COVID-19. The CDR3 runs from the conserved cysteine through the conserved F or W. Fields, in order: D gene, V gene, clone size, J gene, CDR3 protein, CDR3 DNA. D genes are given only for firm matches. A clone size is listed for some rows: how often the clone was seen (once, few, many), or a class if it is expanded.

d_gene: TRBD1
v_gene: TRBV11-1
abundance: few
j_gene: TRBJ2-7
CDR3aa: CASSLDRAYEQYF
CDR3nt: TGTGCCAGCAGCTTGGACAGGGCCTACGAGCAGTACTTC

d_gene: -
v_gene: TRBV11-2
abundance: -
j_gene: TRBJ1-3
CDR3aa: CASSLVAGNTIYF
CDR3nt: TGTGCCAGCAGCTTAGTAGCTGGAAACACCATATATTTT

d_gene: -
v_gene: TRBV6-2/TRBV6-3
abundance: -
j_gene: TRBJ1-1
CDR3aa: CASSSGGLVWTEAFF
CDR3nt: TGTGCCAGCAGTTCGGGGGGGCTTGTATGGACTGAAGCTTTCTTT

d_gene: -
v_gene: TRBV19
abundance: -
j_gene: TRBJ2-7
CDR3aa: CASSVTGLFYEQYF
CDR3nt: TGTGCCAGTAGTGTGACGGGACTCTTCTACGAGCAGTACTTC

d_gene: -
v_gene: TRBV6-2/TRBV6-3
abundance: -
j_gene: TRBJ2-3
CDR3aa: CASSLGAGRTDTQYF
CDR3nt: TGTGCCAGCAGTCTAGGGGCGGGACGGACAGATACGCAGTATTTT

d_gene: -
v_gene: TRBV10-3
abundance: few
j_gene: TRBJ1-5
CDR3aa: CAIGNSFNQPQHF
CDR3nt: TGTGCCATTGGTAATTCCTTTAATCAGCCCCAGCATTTT

d_gene: TRBD1
v_gene: TRBV7-2
abundance: -
j_gene: TRBJ2-7
CDR3aa: CASSPRGQGAGEQYF
CDR3nt: TGTGCCAGCAGCCCCCGAGGACAGGGGGCGGGGGAGCAGTACTTC

d_gene: -
v_gene: TRBV10-2
abundance: -
j_gene: TRBJ1-1
CDR3aa: CASTHREGEAFF
CDR3nt: TGCGCCAGCACCCATAGGGAAGGTGAAGCTTTCTTT

d_gene: -
v_gene: TRBV6-1
abundance: medium-sized
j_gene: TRBJ1-5
CDR3aa: CASQKSGRNQPQHF
CDR3nt: TGTGCCAGCCAGAAGTCAGGGCGCAATCAGCCCCAGCATTTT

d_gene: TRBD2
v_gene: TRBV6-2/TRBV6-3
abundance: few
j_gene: TRBJ2-1
CDR3aa: CASQRGRYNEQFF
CDR3nt: TGTGCCAGCCAACGCGGGAGGTACAATGAGCAGTTCTTC

d_gene: TRBD2
v_gene: TRBV20-1
abundance: -
j_gene: TRBJ2-5
CDR3aa: CSASRASGSETQYF
CDR3nt: TGCAGTGCTAGTCGGGCTAGCGGGAGTGAGACCCAGTACTTC

d_gene: -
v_gene: TRBV29-1
abundance: -
j_gene: TRBJ1-1
CDR3aa: CSVYQGLNTEAFF
CDR3nt: TGCAGCGTTTATCAGGGGTTGAACACTGAAGCTTTCTTT

d_gene: -
v_gene: TRBV7-2
abundance: few
j_gene: TRBJ2-7
CDR3aa: CASSLTLLSYEQYF
CDR3nt: TGTGCCAGCAGCTTGACCCTCCTCTCCTACGAGCAGTACTTC

d_gene: TRBD2
v_gene: TRBV2
abundance: few
j_gene: TRBJ2-5
CDR3aa: CASSDPLGSGREETQYF
CDR3nt: TGTGCCAGCAGTGACCCCTTGGGTAGCGGGAGGGAAGAGACCCAGTACTTC

d_gene: -
v_gene: TRBV30
abundance: -
j_gene: TRBJ1-2
CDR3aa: CAWSVRFAGNYGYTF
CDR3nt: TGTGCCTGGAGTGTACGCTTTGCGGGAAACTATGGCTACACCTTC

d_gene: -
v_gene: TRBV28
abundance: few
j_gene: TRBJ1-1
CDR3aa: CASRWDTEAFF
CDR3nt: TGTGCCAGCAGGTGGGACACTGAAGCTTTCTTT

d_gene: -
v_gene: TRBV11-2
abundance: -
j_gene: TRBJ1-4
CDR3aa: CASSSTRNPNEKLFF
CDR3nt: TGTGCCAGCAGCTCCACAAGGAATCCTAATGAAAAACTGTTTTTT

d_gene: -
v_gene: TRBV20-1
abundance: few
j_gene: TRBJ1-5
CDR3aa: CSATRGGRKWNQPQHF
CDR3nt: TGCAGTGCTACTAGGGGGGGTCGAAAGTGGAATCAGCCCCAGCATTTT

d_gene: -
v_gene: TRBV11-2
abundance: -
j_gene: TRBJ1-6
CDR3aa: CASSLLVQALGSPLHF
CDR3nt: TGTGCCAGCAGCTTACTGGTTCAGGCCTTGGGCTCACCCCTCCACTTT

d_gene: -
v_gene: TRBV11-2
abundance: -
j_gene: TRBJ2-3
CDR3aa: CASSLELGAGSSDTQYF
CDR3nt: TGTGCCAGCAGCTTAGAACTCGGGGCAGGGTCATCAGATACGCAGTATTTT

d_gene: -
v_gene: TRBV5-6
abundance: -
j_gene: TRBJ1-2
CDR3aa: CASREAGLDYGYTF
CDR3nt: TGTGCCAGCAGAGAGGCGGGGCTGGACTATGGCTACACCTTC

d_gene: TRBD1
v_gene: TRBV7-9
abundance: few
j_gene: TRBJ1-3
CDR3aa: CASSLRGTGGDGNTIYF
CDR3nt: TGTGCCAGCAGCTTACGGGGGACAGGGGGCGACGGAAACACCATATATTTT

d_gene: TRBD2
v_gene: TRBV6-1
abundance: -
j_gene: TRBJ2-1
CDR3aa: CARVTGTSGLSSYNEQFF
CDR3nt: TGTGCCAGAGTAACCGGGACTAGCGGGCTCAGCTCCTACAATGAGCAGTTCTTC

d_gene: -
v_gene: TRBV6-1
abundance: -
j_gene: TRBJ2-6
CDR3aa: CASNDHPGTSSGANVLTF
CDR3nt: TGTGCCAGCAATGACCACCCGGGGACCAGCTCTGGGGCCAACGTCCTGACTTTC

d_gene: -
v_gene: TRBV2
abundance: few
j_gene: TRBJ1-1
CDR3aa: CASSLWGGTEAFF
CDR3nt: TGTGCCAGCAGTTTATGGGGAGGCACTGAAGCTTTCTTT

d_gene: TRBD1
v_gene: TRBV6-2/TRBV6-3
abundance: -
j_gene: TRBJ1-3
CDR3aa: CASSRKGAASGNTIYF
CDR3nt: TGTGCCAGCAGCCGGAAGGGGGCAGCGTCTGGAAACACCATATATTTT

d_gene: -
v_gene: TRBV28
abundance: -
j_gene: TRBJ1-6
CDR3aa: CASSFAGSSYNSPLHF
CDR3nt: TGTGCCAGCAGTTTTGCCGGTAGCTCCTATAATTCACCCCTCCACTTT

d_gene: -
v_gene: TRBV2
abundance: few
j_gene: TRBJ1-2
CDR3aa: CASSETAADGYTF
CDR3nt: TGTGCCAGCAGTGAAACGGCCGCGGATGGCTACACCTTC

d_gene: TRBD1
v_gene: TRBV5-4
abundance: -
j_gene: TRBJ2-1
CDR3aa: CASSLGDSYNEQFF
CDR3nt: TGTGCCAGCAGCTTGGGGGACAGTTACAATGAGCAGTTCTTC

d_gene: -
v_gene: TRBV19
abundance: few
j_gene: TRBJ1-1
CDR3aa: CASSRGRVLRNTEAFF
CDR3nt: TGTGCCAGTAGTAGGGGCAGGGTGCTGAGGAACACTGAAGCTTTCTTT

d_gene: -
v_gene: TRBV9
abundance: -
j_gene: TRBJ2-2
CDR3aa: CATSNDNTGELFF
CDR3nt: TGTGCCACCAGTAATGACAACACCGGGGAGCTGTTTTTT

d_gene: -
v_gene: TRBV28
abundance: -
j_gene: TRBJ2-7
CDR3aa: CASSLETSNGSYEQYF
CDR3nt: TGTGCCAGCAGTTTGGAGACTAGTAATGGATCCTACGAGCAGTACTTC

d_gene: TRBD2
v_gene: TRBV19
abundance: -
j_gene: TRBJ2-2
CDR3aa: CASSRTSDTGELFF
CDR3nt: TGTGCCAGTAGCCGGACTAGCGACACCGGGGAGCTGTTTTTT

d_gene: TRBD2
v_gene: TRBV6-2/TRBV6-3
abundance: -
j_gene: TRBJ2-5
CDR3aa: CASRKRLAGDSEETQYF
CDR3nt: TGTGCCAGCAGAAAAAGACTAGCGGGAGATTCAGAGGAGACCCAGTACTTC

d_gene: -
v_gene: TRBV29-1
abundance: -
j_gene: TRBJ1-1
CDR3aa: CLVGRPQSTEAFF
CDR3nt: TGCTTGGTCGGACGACCCCAGAGCACTGAAGCTTTCTTT

d_gene: -
v_gene: TRBV20-1
abundance: few
j_gene: TRBJ1-5
CDR3aa: CSANRPGTQPQHF
CDR3nt: TGCAGTGCTAACCGACCAGGGACCCAGCCCCAGCATTTT

d_gene: -
v_gene: TRBV7-3
abundance: few
j_gene: TRBJ2-1
CDR3aa: CASSLTGGSYNEQFF
CDR3nt: TGTGCCAGCAGCTTGACAGGAGGCTCCTACAATGAGCAGTTCTTC

d_gene: -
v_gene: TRBV21-1
abundance: -
j_gene: TRBJ1-2
CDR3aa: CASSNTYGYTF
CDR3nt: TGTGCCAGCAGCAATACATATGGCTACACCTTC

d_gene: -
v_gene: TRBV7-7
abundance: -
j_gene: TRBJ2-3
CDR3aa: CASSPGDGSADTQYF
CDR3nt: TGTGCCAGCAGCCCCGGGGACGGGAGCGCAGATACGCAGTATTTT

d_gene: -
v_gene: TRBV4-3
abundance: few
j_gene: TRBJ1-5
CDR3aa: CASSQGRSGPQHF
CDR3nt: TGCGCCAGCAGCCAAGGTAGGTCGGGGCCCCAGCATTTT

d_gene: TRBD2
v_gene: TRBV6-5
abundance: few
j_gene: TRBJ2-7
CDR3aa: CASSLGSGSSGRREQYF
CDR3nt: TGTGCCAGCAGTTTAGGATCGGGGAGTAGCGGGAGGCGGGAGCAGTACTTC

d_gene: -
v_gene: TRBV2
abundance: -
j_gene: TRBJ1-1
CDR3aa: CASRLTPYTEAFF
CDR3nt: TGTGCCAGCAGACTGACACCCTACACTGAAGCTTTCTTT

d_gene: TRBD2
v_gene: TRBV7-6
abundance: few
j_gene: TRBJ2-7
CDR3aa: CASSPRTSGKWYEQYF
CDR3nt: TGTGCCAGCAGCCCCCGGACTAGCGGGAAATGGTACGAGCAGTACTTC

d_gene: -
v_gene: TRBV4-3
abundance: -
j_gene: TRBJ1-5
CDR3aa: CASSQEVGWGNQPQHF
CDR3nt: TGCGCCAGCAGCCAAGAGGTGGGTTGGGGCAATCAGCCCCAGCATTTT

d_gene: -
v_gene: TRBV28
abundance: -
j_gene: TRBJ2-7
CDR3aa: CASSLSLSYEQYF
CDR3nt: TGTGCCAGCAGTTTATCGCTTTCCTACGAGCAGTACTTC

d_gene: TRBD1
v_gene: TRBV14
abundance: few
j_gene: TRBJ1-2
CDR3aa: CASSRLNGQGGGYTF
CDR3nt: TGTGCCAGCAGCCGACTGAATGGACAGGGGGGTGGCTACACCTTC

d_gene: -
v_gene: TRBV15
abundance: few
j_gene: TRBJ2-5
CDR3aa: CATSRDREANQETQYF
CDR3nt: TGTGCCACCAGCAGAGATCGCGAGGCGAACCAAGAGACCCAGTACTTC

d_gene: TRBD2
v_gene: TRBV4-3
abundance: few
j_gene: TRBJ2-7
CDR3aa: CASSQDRGVPYEQYF
CDR3nt: TGCGCCAGCAGCCAAGATCGGGGGGTCCCCTACGAGCAGTACTTC

d_gene: TRBD2
v_gene: TRBV6-1
abundance: few
j_gene: TRBJ2-1
CDR3aa: CASSKTSGSDNEQFF
CDR3nt: TGTGCCAGCAGTAAGACTAGCGGGAGTGACAATGAGCAGTTCTTC

d_gene: -
v_gene: TRBV28
abundance: -
j_gene: TRBJ2-7
CDR3aa: CATLGGAISYEQYF
CDR3nt: TGTGCCACCCTTGGGGGGGCGATCTCCTACGAGCAGTACTTC

d_gene: -
v_gene: TRBV20-1
abundance: -
j_gene: TRBJ1-2
CDR3aa: CSARVRDGNYGYTF
CDR3nt: TGCAGTGCTAGAGTCAGGGACGGTAACTATGGCTACACCTTC

d_gene: -
v_gene: TRBV6-5
abundance: few
j_gene: TRBJ2-1
CDR3aa: CASSYSGAGLDEQFF
CDR3nt: TGTGCCAGCAGTTACTCTGGGGCAGGGTTAGATGAGCAGTTCTTC

d_gene: TRBD2
v_gene: TRBV2
abundance: -
j_gene: TRBJ2-1
CDR3aa: CASSERWLAANEQFF
CDR3nt: TGTGCCAGCAGTGAACGGTGGCTAGCGGCCAATGAGCAGTTCTTC

d_gene: TRBD2
v_gene: TRBV7-9
abundance: once
j_gene: TRBJ2-1
CDR3aa: CASSFFLAEYNEQFF
CDR3nt: TGTGCCAGCAGCTTTTTCCTAGCGGAGTACAATGAGCAGTTCTTC